Below, 24 T cell receptor beta chains from the same sample are listed, as sequenced in a study of cytomegalovirus exposure and HLA in healthy donors. The method was immunoSEQ multiplex PCR; TCRdb's version includes in-frame clones alone and lacks a portion of them. The table has 120,000 or so clones, 85% to 90% seen once. The source material was PBMCs. These receptors came from a woman aged 18-29 years in good health and CMV-seronegative.

The genes are TRBV30 and TRBJ1-4, with D perhaps TRBD1 (6 bases). Trimming took 0 bases from V and 5 from J, leaving 16 bases between them. This CDR3 has 16 residues. Germline assignment: CDR1 GTSNPN and CDR2 SVGIG (reference sequence). DNA of the CDR3: TGTGCCTGGAGTGTGTCGGGGGGCAGGAAGAATGAAAAACTGTTTTTT. Its translation: CAWSVSGGRKNEKLFF.

The chain joins TRBV2 to TRBJ1-2; maybe TRBD1 (6 bases). Germline V gene lookup returns CDR1 SNHLY and CDR2 FYNNEI. V shed 1 base and J shed 6 bases, with 15 bases lying between them. The CDR3 totals 15 residues. The CDR3 loop is CASSEVETGTDGYTF. The CDR3 coding sequence is TGTGCCAGCAGTGAAGTTGAGACAGGAACCGATGGCTACACCTTC.

The rearrangement uses TRBV7-9 and TRBJ1-3, with D possibly being TRBD1 (5 bases). The V gene's germline CDR1 is SEHNR and CDR2 FQNEAQ (reference sequence). The CDR3 contains 14 residues. V lost 2 bases and J 4 bases, leaving 9 bases between the germline ends. CDR3 bases: TGTGCCAGCAGCTTAAGGGGTACAGGAAACACCATATATTTT. This gives the protein CASSLRGTGNTIYF.

The V call is TRBV4-2, the J call TRBJ2-1; TRBD2 agrees at 7 bases. Germline V gene sequence: CDR1 LGHNA, CDR2 YNFKEQ. The trim removed 0 bases at V and 6 bases at J, leaving 5 bases unmatched. This CDR3 has 15 amino acids. The CDR3 DNA sequence: TGTGCCAGCAGCCAAGAGGGGACTACCCTCAATGAGCAGTTCTTC. It codes for CASSQEGTTLNEQFF.

As concerns this clone: At the DNA level, this CDR3 is encoded by other sequences in the same sample as well. J is TRBJ2-7 and V is TRBV27; unclear D gene. Germline loops: CDR1 MNHEY, CDR2 SMNVEV (reference sequence). V lost 0 bases and J lost 0, with 6 bases in between. The CDR3 is 14 residues long. CDR3: CASSLSSVSYEQYF. The CDR3 nucleotides read TGTGCCAGCAGTTTATCTTCAGTCTCCTACGAGCAGTACTTC.

The genes are TRBV6-1 and TRBJ2-3, with 12 positions matching TRBD2. Unmatched junction bases numbered 3, after V lost 2 bases and J lost 0 bases. CDR3 length equals 17 residues. Germline V gene sequence: CDR1 MNHNS, CDR2 SASEGT. CDR3 nucleotides: TGTGCCAGCAGTGAACTAGCGGGGGGGCCTAGCACAGATACGCAGTATTTT. Protein sequence: CASSELAGGPSTDTQYF.

This clone was observed a few times. V and J are TRBV7-6 and TRBJ2-1; TRBD2 agrees at 8 bases. This CDR3 spans 15 amino acids. Trimming removed 5 bases from V and 7 bases from J; junction bases left unmatched: 10. Germline V gene lookup returns CDR1 SGHVS and CDR2 FNYEAQ. CDR3 nucleotide sequence: TGTGCCAGCAGCGAGAGGAGCGGGAGTAGGAATGAGCAGTTCTTC. This gives the protein CASSERSGSRNEQFF. The full variable domain, in which reference TRBV7-6 and TRBJ2-1 provide the parts outside the CDR3, is GAGVSQSPRYKVTKRGQDVALRCDPISGHVSLYWYRQALGQGPEFLTYFNYEAQQDKSGLPNDRFSAERPEGSISTLTIQRTEQRDSAMYRCASSERSGSRNEQFFGPGTRLTVL.

This chain joins TRBV5-1 and TRBJ1-3; D gene uncertain. CDR3 length equals 16 residues. Germline V gene sequence: CDR1 SGHRS, CDR2 YFSETQ. The V end lost 0 bases, the J end lost 0 bases, and 10 bases lay between the germline ends. CDR3 region: CASSLVGVDSGNTIYF. The CDR3 bases are TGCGCCAGCAGCTTGGTGGGCGTAGACTCTGGAAACACCATATATTTT. The variable domain in full, with the rest retrieved from reference TRBV5-1 and TRBJ1-3, is KAGVTQTPRYLIKTRGQQVTLSCSPISGHRSVSWYQQTPGQGLQFLFEYFSETQRNKGNFPGRFSGRQFSNSRSEMNVSTLELGDSALYLCASSLVGVDSGNTIYFGEGSWLTVV.

The chain employs TRBV30 and TRBJ1-6; possibly TRBD1 for D (5 bases). V was cut by 2 bases and J by 10 bases, with 15 bases left in between. Germline V gives CDR1 GTSNPN, CDR2 SVGIG (reference sequence). The CDR3 sequence is 14 residues long. The CDR3 nucleotides are TGTGCCTGGAGTTTCCGGGACTTTCCCTCACCCCTCCACTTT. Protein product: CAWSFRDFPSPLHF.

The chain has TRBV19 and TRBJ1-2; TRBD1 might be the D (5 bases). The CDR3 has 15 residues. Germline values: CDR1 LNHDA, CDR2 SQIVND (reference sequence). Trimming took 0 bases from V and 7 from J, leaving 15 bases between them. The CDR3, as DNA: TGTGCCAGTAGTATAGAAGGGAAGGGGCGCGGTGGCTACACCTTC. Translated: CASSIEGKGRGGYTF.

The CDR3 DNA is TGTGCCTCCGCGGACAGGAGCTACGAGCAGTACTTC. Its translation is CASADRSYEQYF. V and J are TRBV30 and TRBJ2-7, with TRBD1 matching over 7 bases. The CDR3 length is 12 residues. The germline gives CDR1 GTSNPN, CDR2 SVGIG (reference sequence). V trimming: 7 bases; J trimming: 3 bases; junction bases outside the gene matches: 6. Variable domain in full (rest from reference TRBV30 and TRBJ2-7): SQTIHQWPATLVQPVGSPLSLECTVEGTSNPNLYWYRQAAGRGLQLLFYSVGIGQISSEVPQNLSASRPQDRQFILSSKKLLLSDSGFYLCASADRSYEQYFGPGTRLTVT.

The chain joins TRBV15 to TRBJ2-7; 11 nucleotides match TRBD2. J lost 4 bases, V lost 0 bases, and 14 bases had no gene match. Germline loops: CDR1 LNHNV, CDR2 YYDKDF (reference sequence). The CDR3 runs to 19 residues. This CDR3 reads CATSRDKGSGGGPGYEQYF. The DNA for the CDR3 is TGTGCCACCAGCAGAGATAAAGGTAGCGGGGGGGGTCCTGGGTACGAGCAGTACTTC.

The CDR3 is CASSIGPFGTDYSNQPQHF. The CDR3 DNA reads TGTGCCAGTAGTATAGGACCCTTCGGGACAGACTATAGCAATCAGCCCCAGCATTTT. This chain connects TRBV19 to TRBJ1-5; 7 nucleotides match TRBD1. The CDR3 contains 19 residues. CDR1 is LNHDA, CDR2 SQIVND, per germline (reference sequence). V trimming: 1 base; J trimming: 0 bases; junction bases outside the gene matches: 12.

This chain uses TRBV30 with TRBJ2-5, with D perhaps matching TRBD2 (5 bases). This CDR3 region has 13 residues. Looked up from germline, CDR1 is GTSNPN and CDR2 is SVGIG (reference sequence). Trimming shortened V by 5 bases and J by 4 bases, and 14 bases separated the two germline ends. For the CDR3, the DNA is TGTGCCTGGGGAATAGGAGGAAGAGAGACCCAGTACTTC. Protein: CAWGIGGRETQYF.

The J gene is TRBJ2-1, the V gene TRBV5-1; 8 nucleotides align to TRBD2. Unmatched junction bases numbered 4, after V lost 0 bases and J lost 5 bases. The CDR3 contains 15 residues. The germline gives CDR1 SGHRS, CDR2 YFSETQ. The CDR3 region has the DNA TGCGCCAGCAGCTTGGAAACTAGCGGAAACAATGAGCAGTTCTTC. This codes for CASSLETSGNNEQFF.

The V call is TRBV7-9, the J call TRBJ2-7, with D maybe TRBD2 (5 bases). CDR3 length equals 14 residues. Trimming pared 5 bases from V and 2 bases from J, leaving 13 bases between. Germline V gene data show CDR1 as SEHNR and CDR2 as FQNEAQ (reference sequence). In DNA, the CDR3 is TGTGCCAGCAGCCCCAACGGGAAACCCTACGAGCAGTACTTC. Translated: CASSPNGKPYEQYF.

V usage is TRBV19 and J usage is TRBJ2-7; 7 nucleotides match TRBD2. The CDR3 consists of 14 residues. Per the germline V gene, CDR1 is LNHDA and CDR2 is SQIVND (reference sequence). V was pared by 7 bases and J by 6 bases, with 12 bases of the junction left unmatched. The chain's CDR3 is CASMPPGTTAEQYF. The CDR3 coding sequence is TGTGCCAGTATGCCCCCCGGGACTACGGCCGAGCAGTACTTC.

The V gene is TRBV7-2, the J gene TRBJ2-5; the match to TRBD1 covers 8 bases. Germline V gene sequence: CDR1 SGHTA, CDR2 FQGNSA. J gave up 5 bases and V 8 bases, and 7 bases lay outside the gene matches. The CDR3 spans 13 residues. CDR3 in amino acids: CASGLDRVETQYF. Written as DNA, the CDR3 is TGTGCCAGCGGATTGGACAGGGTGGAGACCCAGTACTTC.

The chain carries TRBV6-1 and TRBJ2-2, with D possibly being TRBD2 (5 bases). The V and J ends lost 6 bases and 6 bases respectively, with 11 bases between them. This CDR3 comprises 13 residues. Germline CDR1 reads MNHNS; CDR2 reads SASEGT. The CDR3, as DNA: TGTGCCAGCAGAAAGGCTAGCTCCGGGGAGCTGTTTTTT. It specifies CASRKASSGELFF.

CDR3 coding DNA: TGTGCCAGCAGACCGATGGTGGCTAGCGGGAGTTGGAGCACCGGGGAGCTGTTTTTT. This codes for CASRPMVASGSWSTGELFF. The chain joins TRBV7-3 to TRBJ2-2, with TRBD2 identical over 10 bases. CDR3 length: 19 residues. CDR1 and CDR2 from the germline V gene are SGHTA and FQGTGA. The ends lost 6 bases at V and 4 bases at J; junction bases unmatched: 17.

The chain joins TRBV11-3 to TRBJ2-3; possibly TRBD2 for D (5 bases). Trimming stripped 2 bases from V and 2 bases from J, with 14 bases between. The CDR3 loop spans 16 amino acids. Germline V gives CDR1 SGHNT, CDR2 YENEEA. As DNA, the CDR3 is TGTGCCAGCAGCTTAAGGTCGGGCGGGCCCACAGATACGCAGTATTTT. Translating gives CASSLRSGGPTDTQYF.

The rearrangement uses TRBV5-1 and TRBJ1-3, with 7 nucleotides matching TRBD1. Germline CDR1 is SGHRS and CDR2 is YFSETQ. Losses at the gene ends were 1 base for V and 0 bases for J; bases not matched to a gene: 1. The CDR3 sequence is 15 residues long. The CDR3 loop reads CASSLRTGSGNTIYF. CDR3 sequence (DNA): TGCGCCAGCAGCTTGCGGACAGGCTCTGGAAACACCATATATTTT.

The chain couples TRBV6-5 to TRBJ1-1; the D gene is possibly TRBD1 (5 bases). Per the germline V gene, CDR1 is MNHEY and CDR2 is SVGAGI. The CDR3 extends over 16 amino acids. Trimming shortened V by 1 base and J by 0 bases, and 12 bases separated the two germline ends. The CDR3 loop reads CASSYWGEAMNTEAFF. DNA for the CDR3: TGTGCCAGCAGTTACTGGGGGGAAGCGATGAACACTGAAGCTTTCTTT.

The chain recombines TRBV6-1 with TRBJ1-1; TRBD1 might be the D (5 bases). This CDR3 is built from 13 residues. Germline lookup yields CDR1 MNHNS and CDR2 SASEGT. The V and J ends lost 6 bases and 2 bases respectively, with 10 bases between them. This CDR3 is CASRVQVNTEAFF. CDR3 sequence (DNA): TGTGCCAGCAGAGTACAGGTAAACACTGAAGCTTTCTTT.